The 18 T cell receptor beta chains reported below all come from one sample, sequenced in a study of cytomegalovirus exposure and HLA in healthy donors. The PCR had 60 Vbeta and 13 Jbeta primers. Only in-frame clones appear in the TCRdb table, and some are missing; sequencing was by immunoSEQ multiplex PCR. The sample has around 200,000 clones, approximately 70% seen once; the top ten hold about 2.5%. The specimen was PBMCs. These receptors originate from a man aged 35 to 55 in good health and CMV-seropositive.

The V call is TRBV7-2, the J call TRBJ2-3, with D perhaps TRBD1 (6 bases). Germline values: CDR1 SGHTA, CDR2 FQGNSA. Trimming pared 7 bases from V and 0 bases from J, leaving 20 bases between. CDR3 length equals 17 residues. The CDR3 DNA sequence: TGTGCCAGCAAAGGGGGACAATTCTACGGGAGCACAGATACGCAGTATTTT. Translated: CASKGGQFYGSTDTQYF.

Note on this clone: Relative to the germline gene, one junction end is altered; a read error may explain this. This chain uses TRBV7-9 with TRBJ2-7, with TRBD2 matching over 13 bases. The CDR3 length is 16 residues. Germline V lookup: CDR1 SEHNR, CDR2 FQNEAQ (reference sequence). The CDR3 bases are TGTTCCAGCAGCCCGAAGACTAGCGGGGGGACCTACGAGCAGTACTTC. Protein: CSSSPKTSGGTYEQYF.

The rearrangement links TRBV29-1 to TRBJ1-1; 8 nucleotides match TRBD1. Germline CDR1 reads SQVTM; CDR2 reads ANQGSEA. This CDR3 has 13 residues. The V gene end was trimmed by 4 bases and the J gene end by 5 bases; junction bases not matched to a gene: 6. CDR3 nucleotide sequence: TGCAGCGTTGTGGCACAGGGGGGAACTGAAGCTTTCTTT. Protein sequence: CSVVAQGGTEAFF.

This clone has more than one count but fewer than ten. The chain combines TRBV6-6 with TRBJ1-2; 7 bases agree with TRBD1. Germline loops: CDR1 MNHNY, CDR2 SVGAGI (reference sequence). The CDR3 is 13 residues long. After removal of 3 bases from V and 5 bases from J, the junction contained 3 bases not matched to a gene. This CDR3 reads CASSYGQDYGYTF. The CDR3, as DNA: TGTGCCAGCAGTTATGGACAGGATTATGGCTACACCTTC.

The genes are TRBV6-5 and TRBJ1-6; no firm D call. The V end was cut by 7 bases, the J end by 5 bases, with 15 bases between. The CDR3 extends over 15 amino acids. From germline, CDR1 is MNHEY and CDR2 SVGAGI. CDR3 protein: CASTSRLKNNSPLHF. The CDR3, as DNA: TGTGCCAGCACCTCGAGGCTGAAAAATAATTCACCCCTCCACTTT.

This sequence joins TRBV6-6 and TRBJ1-1; 7 bases agree with TRBD1. Trimming cost V 7 bases and J 1 base; bases outside gene matches: 6. CDR1 and CDR2 (germline): MNHNY, SVGAGI (reference sequence). This CDR3 is built from 14 residues. The CDR3 here is CASKGAKENTEAFF. The CDR3 DNA reads TGTGCCAGCAAGGGGGCTAAGGAGAACACTGAAGCTTTCTTT.

This rearrangement joins TRBV11-2 to TRBJ1-1; weak D call: TRBD1 (6 bases). V dropped 2 bases and J dropped 4 bases, with 11 bases sitting between them. The CDR3 length is 14 residues. Germline V gene lookup returns CDR1 SGHAT and CDR2 FQNNGV. The CDR3 nucleotides read TGTGCCAGCAGCTTAATCGGGACAAGCACTGAAGCTTTCTTT. This translates into CASSLIGTSTEAFF.

The chain employs TRBV4-2 and TRBJ2-3, with a possible D match to TRBD2 (5 bases). The CDR3 spans 18 residues. The germline CDR1 and CDR2 sequences are LGHNA and YNFKEQ. V was pared by 4 bases and J by 7 bases, with 27 bases between. Written as DNA, the CDR3 is TGTGCCAGCAGCCCTTCAACCTCGTGGCTAGCCCTCCGAAATACGCAGTATTTT. Protein sequence: CASSPSTSWLALRNTQYF.

The rearrangement joins TRBV5-5 to TRBJ2-5, with TRBD1 identical over 7 bases. V dropped 4 bases and J dropped 1; count of bases not matched to a gene: 4. This CDR3 region has 14 residues. Germline V gives CDR1 SGHKS, CDR2 YYEKEE (reference sequence). CDR3 amino acids: CASSTWDSQETQYF. In DNA form, the CDR3 reads TGTGCCAGCAGCACGTGGGACAGCCAAGAGACCCAGTACTTC.

The chain links TRBV19 to TRBJ1-2; TRBD1 might be the D (5 bases). This CDR3 contains 13 residues. The V and J ends lost 8 bases and 8 bases respectively, with 18 bases between them. CDR1 LNHDA and CDR2 SQIVND come from the germline V gene (reference sequence). The CDR3 protein is CASRQAGSGGYTF. The CDR3, as DNA: TGTGCCAGTCGCCAGGCAGGGTCAGGCGGCTACACCTTC.

This clone was picked up a small number of times. The V and J genes are TRBV27 and TRBJ2-3; possible D gene TRBD2, 6 bases. The V gene's germline CDR1 is MNHEY and CDR2 SMNVEV (reference sequence). V was shortened by 5 bases and J by 0 bases, with 15 bases between the two germline ends. There are 16 residues in the CDR3. For the CDR3, the DNA is TGTGCCAGCAGTCCGTACGGGGGAGCTAGCACAGATACGCAGTATTTT. Its protein is CASSPYGGASTDTQYF.

This chain uses TRBV4-2 with TRBJ2-3, with 10 bases fitting TRBD2. This CDR3 region has 16 residues. The germline CDR1 and CDR2 sequences are LGHNA and YNFKEQ. Losses at the gene ends were 2 bases for V and 1 base for J; bases not matched to a gene: 3. The CDR3 spells CASSQFSGGRTDTQYF. CDR3 bases: TGTGCCAGCAGCCAATTTAGCGGGGGGCGCACAGATACGCAGTATTTT.

The rearrangement joins TRBV19 to TRBJ2-1; 7 bases agree with TRBD2. The germline CDR1 and CDR2 sequences are LNHDA and SQIVND (reference sequence). There are 14 residues in the CDR3. The V gene end was trimmed by 9 bases and the J gene end by 0 bases; junction bases not matched to a gene: 5. CDR3 protein: CASCGGSSYNEQFF. DNA for the CDR3: TGTGCCAGCTGCGGCGGGAGCTCCTACAATGAGCAGTTCTTC. Full variable domain (outside the CDR3, taken from reference TRBV19 and TRBJ2-1): DGGITQSPKYLFRKEGQNVTLSCEQNLNHDAMYWYRQDPGQGLRLIYYSQIVNDFQKGDIAEGYSVSREKKESFPLTVTSAQKNPTAFYLCASCGGSSYNEQFFGPGTRLTVL.

The gene calls are TRBV7-9 and TRBJ1-2; a weak D match, TRBD1 (5 bases). Trimming left V 5 bases short and J 4 bases short, with 11 bases between. The V gene's germline CDR1 is SEHNR and CDR2 FQNEAQ (reference sequence). This CDR3 has 13 residues. CDR3 amino acids: CASSPQGTYGYTF. DNA for the CDR3: TGTGCCAGCAGCCCCCAGGGTACCTATGGCTACACCTTC.

The chain has TRBV5-1 and TRBJ2-3, with D possibly being TRBD1 (6 bases). V was shortened by 0 bases and J by 3 bases, with 11 bases between the two germline ends. Per germline, CDR1 SGHRS and CDR2 YFSETQ. This CDR3 spans 15 amino acids. In DNA, the CDR3 is TGCGCCAGCAGCTTGGCCCTTCAGGGGACAGATACGCAGTATTTT. It yields the protein CASSLALQGTDTQYF.

The chain joins TRBV5-1 to TRBJ1-1; unclear D gene. Germline V gene lookup returns CDR1 SGHRS and CDR2 YFSETQ. The V end lost 2 bases, the J end lost 5 bases, and 10 bases lay between the germline ends. There are 13 residues in the CDR3. CDR3 sequence: CASSFEVRTEAFF. The DNA for the CDR3 is TGCGCCAGCAGCTTTGAAGTCCGGACTGAAGCTTTCTTT.

The genes are TRBV5-5 and TRBJ2-7; tentative D call: TRBD2 (6 bases). V was shortened by 4 bases and J by 1 base, with 18 bases between the two germline ends. CDR3 length: 16 amino acids. Germline V gene data show CDR1 as SGHKS and CDR2 as YYEKEE (reference sequence). The CDR3 DNA follows: TGTGCCAGCAGCGCGTCAGGGACTTCGAGGTCCTACGAGCAGTACTTC. This gives the protein CASSASGTSRSYEQYF.

The chain carries TRBV6-1 and TRBJ2-6; D remains ambiguous. Trimming stripped 6 bases from V and 4 bases from J, with 13 bases between. This CDR3 is 15 amino acids long. Per germline, CDR1 MNHNS and CDR2 SASEGT. In DNA, the CDR3 is TGTGCCAGCAGCTCAGGTCAGGCAGGGGCCAACGTCCTGACTTTC. This gives the protein CASSSGQAGANVLTF.